Listed here are 13 T cell receptor beta chains from one sample, sequenced in a study of PD-1 blockade in classical Hodgkin lymphoma. In every patient, relapse followed autologous stem cell transplantation, while exposure to brentuximab vedotin differed. Data came from immunoSEQ multiplex PCR; TCRdb stores just in-frame clones and leaves some out. Here the sample spans tens of thousands of clones, roughly nine tenths being singletons. Source: peripheral blood mononuclear cells (PBMCs), taken at baseline. All receptors come from a human donor with classical Hodgkin lymphoma.

The chain carries TRBV7-2 and TRBJ1-5, with no clear D. Germline V gives CDR1 SGHTA, CDR2 FQGNSA. V lost 2 bases to trimming and J lost 5 bases, with 7 bases between them. There are 13 residues in the CDR3. The DNA of the CDR3 is TGTGCCAGCAGCTTAAATAATGATCAGCCCCAGCATTTT. Residues: CASSLNNDQPQHF.

The rearrangement links TRBV10-1 to TRBJ2-7; no reliable D call. Germline assignment: CDR1 WNHNN and CDR2 SYGVQD (reference sequence). V was trimmed by 5 bases and J by 2 bases, leaving 10 bases between them. CDR3 length: 13 amino acids. Here the CDR3 DNA reads TGCGCCAGCAGTCCGGTCCAAACCTACGAGCAGTACTTC. This sequence encodes CASSPVQTYEQYF.

This clone has just one count. The V call is TRBV28, the J call TRBJ2-2; 9 bases fit TRBD2. Germline trimming cut 3 bases from V and 7 bases from J; bases unmatched to any gene: 9. CDR1 is MDHEN, CDR2 SYDVKM, per germline. The CDR3 covers 16 residues. The CDR3 DNA reads as TGTGCCAGCAGTTTTGCGGCGGGAGGGCCAAACGGGGAGCTGTTTTTT. Amino acids: CASSFAAGGPNGELFF. Full variable domain (remainder filled in from reference TRBV28 and TRBJ2-2): DVKVTQSSRYLVKRTGEKVFLECVQDMDHENMFWYRQDPGLGLRLIYFSYDVKMKEKGDIPEGYSVSREKKERFSLILESASTNQTSMYLCASSFAAGGPNGELFFGEGSRLTVL.

J is TRBJ2-6 and V is TRBV28; tentatively, D is TRBD2 (6 bases). V was trimmed by 4 bases and J by 2 bases, leaving 9 bases between them. The CDR3 runs to 15 residues. Looked up from germline, CDR1 is MDHEN and CDR2 is SYDVKM. The CDR3 is CASSSPGAGANVLTF. The CDR3 DNA follows: TGTGCCAGCAGTTCCCCGGGGGCTGGGGCCAACGTCCTGACTTTC.

The genes are TRBV7-9 and TRBJ2-1; D gene unclear. Looked up from germline, CDR1 is SEHNR and CDR2 is FQNEAQ (reference sequence). Trimming shortened V by 1 base and J by 0 bases, and 10 bases separated the two germline ends. The CDR3 is made up of 16 amino acids. This CDR3 is CASSLGPGHSYNEQFF. The CDR3 DNA is TGTGCCAGCAGCTTAGGCCCGGGCCACTCCTACAATGAGCAGTTCTTC.

The genes are TRBV29-1 and TRBJ2-3, with 7 bases matching TRBD1. V was clipped by 3 bases and J by 0 bases; unmatched bases: 9. The CDR3 totals 16 residues. Germline loops: CDR1 SQVTM, CDR2 ANQGSEA. In DNA, the CDR3 is TGCAGCGTTGACGGACCAGAGGGGGCTAGCACAGATACGCAGTATTTT. Protein sequence: CSVDGPEGASTDTQYF.

The chain recombines TRBV19 with TRBJ1-1; D is unclear. The CDR3 is made up of 14 amino acids. Germline V gives CDR1 LNHDA, CDR2 SQIVND (reference sequence). Trimming took 0 bases from V and 7 from J, leaving 12 bases between them. The CDR3 loop is CASSIDLGLGEAFF. The CDR3 DNA follows: TGTGCCAGTAGTATAGATCTCGGGCTAGGTGAAGCTTTCTTT.

This clone appeared once. The gene calls are TRBV7-9 and TRBJ1-4; 7 positions agree with TRBD1. The CDR3 consists of 19 residues. Per the germline V gene, CDR1 is SEHNR and CDR2 is FQNEAQ (reference sequence). The V and J ends lost 5 bases and 0 bases, in that order; junction bases with no gene match: 15. The CDR3, as DNA: TGTGCCAGCAGCCCCGACAGGGATCGATCGATGGCAACTAATGAAAAACTGTTTTTT. It yields the protein CASSPDRDRSMATNEKLFF.

V gene TRBV6-6 combines with J gene TRBJ1-1; a possible D gene is TRBD1 (6 bases). This CDR3 is built from 13 residues. The germline V and J ends were trimmed by 8 bases and 2 bases, with 12 bases remaining between them. CDR1 is MNHNY and CDR2 is SVGAGI in the germline V gene (reference sequence). The CDR3 nucleotides are TGTGCCAGCCAGGACAGAGACAACACTGAAGCTTTCTTT. Its translation: CASQDRDNTEAFF.

The CDR3: CASSQGEQFNEKLFF. The DNA for the CDR3 is TGTGCCAGCAGCCAAGGGGAACAGTTTAATGAAAAACTGTTTTTT. The chain has TRBV14 and TRBJ1-4; D remains ambiguous. This CDR3 is 15 amino acids long. CDR1 and CDR2 (germline): SGHDN, FVKESK. Trimming stripped 1 base from V and 4 bases from J, with 10 bases between.

The chain uses TRBV18 and TRBJ1-1; D gene unclear. This CDR3 comprises 15 residues. Germline V gives CDR1 KGHSH, CDR2 LQKENI. V lost 2 bases and J 1 base, leaving 11 bases between the germline ends. The CDR3 DNA follows: TGTGCCAGCTCACCAGTTCTTGGAGGGAACACTGAAGCTTTCTTT. This translates into CASSPVLGGNTEAFF.

This clone was counted a few times. The chain is built from TRBV27 and TRBJ2-3; 7 nucleotides match TRBD1. With V trimmed by 2 bases and J by 2 bases, 4 bases remained unmatched. This CDR3 has 15 residues. Germline V gene lookup returns CDR1 MNHEY and CDR2 SMNVEV (reference sequence). CDR3 residues: CASSLRGQSTDTQYF. For the CDR3, the DNA is TGTGCCAGCAGTTTAAGGGGACAGTCCACAGATACGCAGTATTTT.

In this sample, this clone turned up a few times. The J gene is TRBJ2-5, the V gene TRBV5-4; D may be TRBD1 (6 bases). V was clipped by 1 base and J by 10 bases, with 11 bases between them. Germline-derived CDR1 and CDR2 are SGHNT and YYREEE (reference sequence). This CDR3 comprises 12 residues. The CDR3 sequence is CASSLPGENQYF. The CDR3 DNA sequence: TGTGCCAGCAGCTTGCCAGGGGAAAACCAGTACTTC.